This is a list of T cell receptor beta chains from one sample in a study of read filtering for tumor transcriptome and immune sequencing. One entry per CDR3 protein results from TCRdb running MiXCR on the reads. This sample has almost 40,000 distinct CDR3 sequences, with around 15% found just once. Sequencing was carried out using a population of CD138-negative cells sorted from bone marrow. These receptor sequences come from a donor at least 40 years old with multiple myeloma. The CDR3 runs from the conserved cysteine through the conserved F or W. D genes are given only for firm matches. A row's size may be missing; if present it is once, few, many or a size class.

v_gene: TRBV9; d_gene: NA; j_gene: TRBJ2-7; abundance: medium-sized; CDR3nt: TGTGCCAGCAGCGTCGGAGGGGGGGGTGCCTACGAGCAGTACTTC; CDR3aa: CASSVGGGGAYEQYF
v_gene: TRBV5-1; d_gene: TRBD2; j_gene: TRBJ2-7; abundance: many; CDR3nt: TGCGCCAGCAGCTTGACTAGCGACTACGAGCAGTACTTC; CDR3aa: CASSLTSDYEQYF
v_gene: TRBV29-1; d_gene: NA; j_gene: TRBJ1-2; abundance: many; CDR3nt: TGCAGCGTTGCTGGGACATCCCAGGGCTACACCTTC; CDR3aa: CSVAGTSQGYTF
v_gene: TRBV6-2/TRBV6-3; d_gene: NA; j_gene: TRBJ1-5; abundance: many; CDR3nt: TGTGCCAGCATCCCGGGGGACAAAAGGAGGGGAAATCAGCCCCAGCATTTT; CDR3aa: CASIPGDKRRGNQPQHF
v_gene: TRBV12-5; d_gene: NA; j_gene: TRBJ2-2; abundance: many; CDR3nt: TGTGCTAGTGGTTTCGGAGGGCCCGGGGAGCTGTTTTTT; CDR3aa: CASGFGGPGELFF
v_gene: TRBV7-8; d_gene: NA; j_gene: TRBJ1-1; abundance: many; CDR3nt: TGTGCCAGCAGCCCCAGGGATGGGGAGAACACTGAAGCTTTCTTT; CDR3aa: CASSPRDGENTEAFF
v_gene: TRBV10-1; d_gene: NA; j_gene: TRBJ2-7; abundance: many; CDR3nt: TGCGCCAGCAGTGAGTCTGGGACACCGAACGAGCAGTACTTC; CDR3aa: CASSESGTPNEQYF
v_gene: TRBV6-6; d_gene: TRBD1; j_gene: TRBJ1-1; abundance: few; CDR3nt: TGTGCCAGCATTGACAGGGCTGGGGACGCTTTCTTT; CDR3aa: CASIDRAGDAFF
v_gene: TRBV5-1; d_gene: NA; j_gene: TRBJ1-1; abundance: many; CDR3nt: TGCGCCAGCAGCCCCGGGGGAACTGAAGCTTTCTTT; CDR3aa: CASSPGGTEAFF
v_gene: TRBV29-1; d_gene: NA; j_gene: TRBJ1-2; abundance: many; CDR3nt: TGCAGCGTTTATGGCTACACCTTC; CDR3aa: CSVYGYTF
v_gene: TRBV4-3; d_gene: NA; j_gene: TRBJ1-1; abundance: many; CDR3nt: TGCGCCAGTACCGACGGGGGTTCGGACACTGAAGCTTTCTTT; CDR3aa: CASTDGGSDTEAFF
v_gene: TRBV24-1; d_gene: TRBD2; j_gene: TRBJ2-2; abundance: many; CDR3nt: TGTGCCACCAGACGCGGGGGGCCCGGGGAGCTGTTTTTT; CDR3aa: CATRRGGPGELFF
v_gene: TRBV4-1; d_gene: TRBD1; j_gene: TRBJ1-4; abundance: many; CDR3nt: TGCGCCAGCAGCCAGTCCAACAGGGGAATCGGTGAAAAACTGTTTTTT; CDR3aa: CASSQSNRGIGEKLFF
v_gene: TRBV5-1; d_gene: TRBD1; j_gene: TRBJ2-7; abundance: many; CDR3nt: TGCGCCAGCAGCTTAGGGACAGAGACCTACGAGCAGTACTTC; CDR3aa: CASSLGTETYEQYF
v_gene: TRBV28; d_gene: TRBD1; j_gene: TRBJ2-3; abundance: NA; CDR3nt: TGTGCCATCTTGGGACAGGCAGGCACAGATACGCAGTATTTT; CDR3aa: CAILGQAGTDTQYF
v_gene: TRBV2; d_gene: NA; j_gene: TRBJ2-7; abundance: many; CDR3nt: TGTGCCAGCAGGGCCGACGGGACACTCTACGAGCAGTACTTC; CDR3aa: CASRADGTLYEQYF
v_gene: TRBV20-1; d_gene: NA; j_gene: TRBJ2-3; abundance: medium-sized; CDR3nt: TGCAGTGCTAGAGCCCCTCTCCCGGGGAATACGCAGTATTTT; CDR3aa: CSARAPLPGNTQYF
v_gene: TRBV20-1; d_gene: TRBD1; j_gene: TRBJ1-2; abundance: NA; CDR3nt: TGCAGTGCTAGGTGGACAGGGTGGGCCTTC; CDR3aa: CSARWTGWAF
v_gene: TRBV6-1; d_gene: NA; j_gene: TRBJ2-6; abundance: many; CDR3nt: TGTGCCAGCCTCAGGGGATACCACTCTGGGGCCAACGTCCTGACTTTC; CDR3aa: CASLRGYHSGANVLTF
v_gene: TRBV6-2/TRBV6-3; d_gene: NA; j_gene: TRBJ1-1; abundance: many; CDR3nt: TGTGCCAGCAGCATAAGGGTGAACACTGAAGCTTTCTTT; CDR3aa: CASSIRVNTEAFF
v_gene: TRBV6-4; d_gene: TRBD2; j_gene: TRBJ2-5; abundance: many; CDR3nt: TGTGCCAGCAGCCCCGTAGCGGGGGGAGACGAGACCCAGTACTTC; CDR3aa: CASSPVAGGDETQYF
v_gene: TRBV5-4; d_gene: TRBD1; j_gene: TRBJ2-2; abundance: NA; CDR3nt: TGTGCCAGCAGCCAGGACAGGGGGCGGGCCGGGGAGCTGTTTTTT; CDR3aa: CASSQDRGRAGELFF
v_gene: TRBV7-2; d_gene: TRBD1; j_gene: TRBJ1-3; abundance: medium-sized; CDR3nt: TGTGCCAGCGGACAGGGGGTTTTCCTAGACACCATATATTTT; CDR3aa: CASGQGVFLDTIYF
v_gene: TRBV11-2; d_gene: NA; j_gene: TRBJ2-3; abundance: NA; CDR3nt: TGTGCCAGCAGCTTATTACAGGCGGGTAGCACAGATACGCAGTATTTT; CDR3aa: CASSLLQAGSTDTQYF
v_gene: TRBV28; d_gene: NA; j_gene: TRBJ1-1; abundance: many; CDR3nt: TGTGCCAGCAGTTTATCATTGGGAAGCACTGAAGCTTTCTTT; CDR3aa: CASSLSLGSTEAFF
v_gene: TRBV19; d_gene: NA; j_gene: TRBJ2-3; abundance: NA; CDR3nt: TGTGCCAGTAGTATTGTATCCAGGCGGCCAGATACGCAGTATTTT; CDR3aa: CASSIVSRRPDTQYF
v_gene: TRBV20-1; d_gene: TRBD1; j_gene: TRBJ1-4; abundance: many; CDR3nt: TGCAGTGCGATTAGACAGGGATTAGGTGAAAAACTGTTTTTT; CDR3aa: CSAIRQGLGEKLFF
v_gene: TRBV11-2; d_gene: TRBD2; j_gene: TRBJ2-2; abundance: many; CDR3nt: TGTGCCAGCAGCTACCAACTAGCGGGGCTTTACACCGGGGAGCTGTTTTTT; CDR3aa: CASSYQLAGLYTGELFF
v_gene: TRBV19; d_gene: NA; j_gene: TRBJ1-5; abundance: many; CDR3nt: TGTGCCAGTAGTCGAGACCTCGCGGTCAATCAGCCCCAGCATTTT; CDR3aa: CASSRDLAVNQPQHF
v_gene: TRBV20-1; d_gene: TRBD1; j_gene: TRBJ2-7; abundance: NA; CDR3nt: TGCAGTGCTAGAGACTCAGGGGGAAACGAGCAGTACTTC; CDR3aa: CSARDSGGNEQYF
v_gene: TRBV11-2; d_gene: NA; j_gene: TRBJ2-7; abundance: many; CDR3nt: TGTGCCAGCAGCTTAGACCCGGGACCCTACGAGCAGTACTTC; CDR3aa: CASSLDPGPYEQYF
v_gene: TRBV11-2; d_gene: NA; j_gene: TRBJ1-1; abundance: many; CDR3nt: TGTGCCAGCAGCTTAGTGGGCAATCCTGGAACTGAAGCTTTCTTT; CDR3aa: CASSLVGNPGTEAFF
v_gene: TRBV7-9; d_gene: TRBD2; j_gene: TRBJ2-3; abundance: many; CDR3nt: TGTGCCAGCAGCTTAGTCCCAGGCGGGGGGCAGATTACAGATACGCAGTATTTT; CDR3aa: CASSLVPGGGQITDTQYF
v_gene: TRBV12-3/TRBV12-4; d_gene: NA; j_gene: TRBJ1-5; abundance: many; CDR3nt: TGTGCCAGCAGTTTTGGGGTTCAGCCCCAGCATTTT; CDR3aa: CASSFGVQPQHF
v_gene: TRBV20-1; d_gene: TRBD1; j_gene: TRBJ2-6; abundance: many; CDR3nt: TGCAGTGCTGGGACAGGGGCCGGGGCCAACGTCCTGACTTTC; CDR3aa: CSAGTGAGANVLTF
v_gene: TRBV6-6; d_gene: NA; j_gene: TRBJ1-1; abundance: many; CDR3nt: TGTGCCAGCAGTTACTCGGCGGGGAACACTGAAGCTTTCTTT; CDR3aa: CASSYSAGNTEAFF
v_gene: TRBV10-3; d_gene: NA; j_gene: TRBJ2-7; abundance: many; CDR3nt: TGTGCCATCAGTGAGTTTGGGTACGAGCAGTACTTC; CDR3aa: CAISEFGYEQYF
v_gene: TRBV12-3/TRBV12-4; d_gene: NA; j_gene: TRBJ1-1; abundance: many; CDR3nt: TGTGCCAGCAGAGAACGGAGGAACACTGAAGCTTTCTTT; CDR3aa: CASRERRNTEAFF
v_gene: TRBV11-1; d_gene: NA; j_gene: TRBJ2-2; abundance: many; CDR3nt: TGTGCCAGCAGCTCTAGCCCCACAGGCGGACAGCTTGGGGAGCTGTTTTTT; CDR3aa: CASSSSPTGGQLGELFF
v_gene: TRBV12-3/TRBV12-4; d_gene: NA; j_gene: TRBJ2-7; abundance: many; CDR3nt: TGTGCCAGCAGTTTAGCGCTATGGTCGAGAGACGGAAGCCAATTGTACCAGCAGTACTTC; CDR3aa: CASSLALWSRDGSQLYQQYF
v_gene: TRBV7-2; d_gene: NA; j_gene: TRBJ2-5; abundance: many; CDR3nt: TGTGCCAGCAGCTCCGCGGGACTCAAAACTGAGACCCAGTACTTC; CDR3aa: CASSSAGLKTETQYF
v_gene: TRBV7-2; d_gene: NA; j_gene: TRBJ1-1; abundance: many; CDR3nt: TGTGCCAGCAGCTTAAGAACACAGGGAAAAGCTTTCTTT; CDR3aa: CASSLRTQGKAFF
v_gene: TRBV29-1; d_gene: TRBD1; j_gene: TRBJ1-1; abundance: many; CDR3nt: TGCAGCGTCAGACAGGGAGTAGCTGAAGCTTTCTTT; CDR3aa: CSVRQGVAEAFF
v_gene: TRBV5-1; d_gene: NA; j_gene: TRBJ2-7; abundance: many; CDR3nt: TGCGCCAGCGGCGGACTCAGGGGCCCGGAAGATTACGAGCAGTACTTC; CDR3aa: CASGGLRGPEDYEQYF
v_gene: TRBV20-1; d_gene: TRBD1; j_gene: TRBJ1-2; abundance: many; CDR3nt: TGCAGTGCTAGAGATATTTTGGAGGACAGGCGCGGCTACACCTTC; CDR3aa: CSARDILEDRRGYTF
v_gene: TRBV7-3; d_gene: NA; j_gene: TRBJ1-1; abundance: many; CDR3nt: TGTGCCAGCAGTTCATTGGGGGACACTGAAGCTTTCTTT; CDR3aa: CASSSLGDTEAFF
v_gene: TRBV20-1; d_gene: NA; j_gene: TRBJ1-6; abundance: many; CDR3nt: TGCAGTGCGACCCGGGTCACTCGCGATTCACCCCTCCACTTT; CDR3aa: CSATRVTRDSPLHF
v_gene: TRBV29-1; d_gene: NA; j_gene: TRBJ2-1; abundance: many; CDR3nt: TGCAGCGCAAACAGTCCCCCAGGGGTTGAGCAGTTCTTC; CDR3aa: CSANSPPGVEQFF
v_gene: TRBV4-3; d_gene: NA; j_gene: TRBJ2-1; abundance: medium-sized; CDR3nt: TGTGCCAGCAGCCTATACCTAGCGTCGGGTTACAATGAGCAGTTCTTC; CDR3aa: CASSLYLASGYNEQFF
v_gene: TRBV30; d_gene: NA; j_gene: TRBJ2-7; abundance: many; CDR3nt: TGTGCCTCCCCGACCGGGGAGTGTCCCTACGAGCAGTACTTC; CDR3aa: CASPTGECPYEQYF
v_gene: TRBV5-6; d_gene: NA; j_gene: TRBJ2-3; abundance: NA; CDR3nt: TGTGCCAGCAGCTTGGGCTCACGCACAGATACGCAGTATTTT; CDR3aa: CASSLGSRTDTQYF
v_gene: TRBV7-2; d_gene: NA; j_gene: TRBJ2-7; abundance: many; CDR3nt: TGTGCCAGCAGCCCCCGGGTGATGGAGCAGTACTTC; CDR3aa: CASSPRVMEQYF
v_gene: TRBV4-1; d_gene: NA; j_gene: TRBJ2-2; abundance: NA; CDR3nt: TGCGCCAGCAGCCAAACCCACGTGGAGCTGTTTTTT; CDR3aa: CASSQTHVELFF
v_gene: TRBV12-3/TRBV12-4; d_gene: TRBD1; j_gene: TRBJ2-6; abundance: many; CDR3nt: TGTGCCAGCAGTTTAGACTACAGGGGGCCTGGGGCCAACGTCCTGACTTTC; CDR3aa: CASSLDYRGPGANVLTF
v_gene: TRBV18; d_gene: NA; j_gene: TRBJ1-5; abundance: many; CDR3nt: TGTGCCAGCTCACAAGAGACCACAGGCCCCAATCAGCCCCAGCATTTT; CDR3aa: CASSQETTGPNQPQHF
v_gene: TRBV5-1; d_gene: NA; j_gene: TRBJ1-1; abundance: many; CDR3nt: TGCGCCAGCAGCTCGATAGGACAGATGAACACTGAAGCTTTCTTT; CDR3aa: CASSSIGQMNTEAFF
v_gene: TRBV4-1; d_gene: TRBD1; j_gene: TRBJ2-6; abundance: NA; CDR3nt: TGCGCCAGCAGCCGAGAAGGGACAGGGGGCGGGCGATCTGGGGCCAACGTCCTGACTTTC; CDR3aa: CASSREGTGGGRSGANVLTF
v_gene: TRBV6-2/TRBV6-3; d_gene: NA; j_gene: TRBJ2-3; abundance: many; CDR3nt: TGTGCCAGCAGCTCCAGGTGGACCCGCACAGATACGCAGTATTTT; CDR3aa: CASSSRWTRTDTQYF
v_gene: TRBV3-1; d_gene: TRBD2; j_gene: TRBJ2-3; abundance: many; CDR3nt: TGTGCCAGCAGCCACGGACTAGCGGGAACAGATACGCAGTATTTT; CDR3aa: CASSHGLAGTDTQYF
v_gene: TRBV20-1; d_gene: NA; j_gene: TRBJ1-6; abundance: many; CDR3nt: TGCAGTGCTATTGAGGGGACACCAAAGAATTCACCCCTCCACTTT; CDR3aa: CSAIEGTPKNSPLHF